This passage covers 28 T cell receptor beta chains from one sample sequenced in a study of cytomegalovirus exposure and HLA in healthy donors. PCR employed 60 Vbeta and 13 Jbeta primers. Some clones are missing from TCRdb's copy, which holds only in-frame ones; the method was immunoSEQ multiplex PCR. The data contain 87,000 or so clones, approximately 77% of them singletons. Sequencing was done on a sample of PBMCs. Every receptor here comes from a woman aged 35 to 49 in good health and CMV-seronegative.

This chain connects TRBV7-3 to TRBJ2-1; 7 bases align to TRBD2. CDR1 SGHTA and CDR2 FQGTGA come from the germline V gene. Germline trimming cut 5 bases from V and 8 bases from J; bases unmatched to any gene: 3. CDR3 length equals 12 residues. The DNA for the CDR3 is TGTGCCAGCAGCCCTGGGGGGGATGAGCAGTTCTTC. Protein product: CASSPGGDEQFF.

This clone was observed once. The junction does not match germline at one end; this may be a read error. This sequence joins TRBV6-1 and TRBJ1-2; TRBD1 might be the D (6 bases). This CDR3 is 14 amino acids long. Per the germline V gene, CDR1 is MNHNS and CDR2 is SASEGT. The CDR3, as DNA: TGTGCCAGCAGGGAAGTCGCACGACAGGTTGGCTACACCTTC. Its translation: CASREVARQVGYTF.

The chain recombines TRBV5-1 with TRBJ1-2; tentative D call: TRBD1 (5 bases). Germline lookup yields CDR1 SGHRS and CDR2 YFSETQ. This CDR3 comprises 16 residues. The V end was cut by 3 bases, the J end by 4 bases, with 19 bases between. The CDR3 coding sequence is TGCGCCAGCAGCTCTAGAGGATTAAGGGGCAGCTATGGCTACACCTTC. It yields the protein CASSSRGLRGSYGYTF. Variable domain in full (rest from reference TRBV5-1 and TRBJ1-2): KAGVTQTPRYLIKTRGQQVTLSCSPISGHRSVSWYQQTPGQGLQFLFEYFSETQRNKGNFPGRFSGRQFSNSRSEMNVSTLELGDSALYLCASSSRGLRGSYGYTFGSGTRLTVV.

This clone came up once. The rearrangement joins TRBV5-4 to TRBJ2-5; D possibly corresponds to TRBD1 (6 bases). V was shortened by 5 bases and J by 0 bases, with 14 bases between the two germline ends. The length of the CDR3 is 15 residues. Germline V gives CDR1 SGHNT, CDR2 YYREEE (reference sequence). The CDR3, as DNA: TGTGCCAGCAGTTCAGGGGACGCCGACCAAGAGACCCAGTACTTC. It translates to CASSSGDADQETQYF. Filled out from reference TRBV5-4 and TRBJ2-5, the complete variable domain reads ETGVTQSPTHLIKTRGQQVTLRCSSQSGHNTVSWYQQALGQGPQFIFQYYREEENGRGNFPPRFSGLQFPNYSSELNVNALELDDSALYLCASSSGDADQETQYFGPGTRLLVL.

This chain links TRBV7-9 with TRBJ1-5; D remains unclear. From germline, CDR1 is SEHNR and CDR2 FQNEAQ (reference sequence). Trimming removed 2 bases at V and 7 bases at J, with 9 bases between. This CDR3 has 13 amino acids. As DNA, the CDR3 is TGTGCCAGCAGCTTATCGGACTTACAGCCCCAGCATTTT. It specifies CASSLSDLQPQHF. Full variable domain (rest looked up from reference TRBV7-9 and TRBJ1-5): DTGVSQNPRHKITKRGQNVTFRCDPISEHNRLYWYRQTLGQGPEFLTYFQNEAQLEKSRLLSDRFSAERPKGSFSTLEIQRTEQGDSAMYLCASSLSDLQPQHFGDGTRLSIL.

The chain joins TRBV7-9 to TRBJ2-1, with no clear D. Germline CDR1 SEHNR, CDR2 FQNEAQ (reference sequence). The CDR3 length is 15 residues. V gave up 1 base and J gave up 5 bases, with 12 bases separating them. The chain's CDR3 is CASSLDGSRNNEQFF. CDR3 nucleotide sequence: TGTGCCAGCAGCTTAGATGGTTCCAGAAACAATGAGCAGTTCTTC.

In its sample, this clone was seen a few times. The chain has TRBV5-4 and TRBJ1-2; 7 nucleotides agree with TRBD1. The CDR3 runs 13 residues. The V gene's germline CDR1 is SGHNT and CDR2 YYREEE (reference sequence). Losses at the gene ends were 0 bases for V and 8 bases for J; bases not matched to a gene: 4. CDR3 sequence reads: CASSLAGTDGYTF. The CDR3 DNA follows: TGTGCCAGCAGCTTGGCCGGGACAGACGGCTACACCTTC. Using reference TRBV5-4 and TRBJ1-2 for the parts outside the CDR3, the full variable domain is ETGVTQSPTHLIKTRGQQVTLRCSSQSGHNTVSWYQQALGQGPQFIFQYYREEENGRGNFPPRFSGLQFPNYSSELNVNALELDDSALYLCASSLAGTDGYTFGSGTRLTVV.

The rearrangement joins TRBV7-4 to TRBJ2-3, with 8 bases fitting TRBD2. The CDR3 sequence is 17 residues long. The germline CDR1 and CDR2 sequences are SGHVT and SQSDAQ. The ends lost 2 bases at V and 2 bases at J; junction bases unmatched: 9. The CDR3 nucleotides are TGTGCCAGCAGCTTATCACGGGGGGGCCTGGCCACAGATACGCAGTATTTT. Its translation is CASSLSRGGLATDTQYF.

The chain has TRBV7-9 and TRBJ1-5, with D perhaps TRBD1 (5 bases). V was pared by 2 bases and J by 1 base, with 9 bases between. CDR1 and CDR2 from the germline V gene are SEHNR and FQNEAQ (reference sequence). The CDR3 runs to 15 residues. This CDR3 reads CASSLMGGSNQPQHF. The CDR3 DNA follows: TGTGCCAGCAGCTTAATGGGGGGAAGCAATCAGCCCCAGCATTTT.

The CDR3 here is CASTSGGSGGELFF. In DNA form, the CDR3 reads TGTGCCAGCACTAGCGGGGGTAGTGGCGGGGAGCTGTTTTTT. This sequence joins TRBV25-1 and TRBJ2-2; 10 nucleotides line up with TRBD2. Trimming took 7 bases from V and 7 from J; bases not matched to a gene: 6. The CDR3 sequence is 14 residues long. Germline V lookup: CDR1 MGHDK, CDR2 SYGVNS. Based on the CDR3 plus reference TRBV25-1 and TRBJ2-2, the full variable domain is EADIYQTPRYLVIGTGKKITLECSQTMGHDKMYWYQQDPGMELHLIHYSYGVNSTEKGDLSSESTVSRIRTEHFPLTLESARPSHTSQYLCASTSGGSGGELFFGEGSRLTVL.

The J gene is TRBJ1-2, the V gene TRBV5-6; D may be TRBD1 (5 bases). CDR3 length: 15 residues. Germline CDR1 and CDR2: SGHDT and YYEEEE. Trimming removed 0 bases from V and 8 bases from J, with 17 bases in between. CDR3 residues: CASSLAGAGRGGYTF. The CDR3 DNA follows: TGTGCCAGCAGCTTGGCCGGGGCAGGGCGGGGAGGCTACACCTTC.

The chain combines TRBV6-5 with TRBJ2-5; TRBD2 matches at 7 bases. From germline, CDR1 is MNHEY and CDR2 SVGAGI. The V and J ends lost 2 bases and 7 bases, in that order; junction bases with no gene match: 7. The CDR3 has 14 amino acids. CDR3 in DNA: TGTGCCAGCAGTTACGGGGGGGACCGGGGGACCCAGTACTTC. It yields the protein CASSYGGDRGTQYF.

The sample holds a few counts of this clone. The V gene is TRBV5-1, the J gene TRBJ2-3; tentative D call: TRBD1 (5 bases). The V and J ends lost 3 bases and 1 base respectively, with 15 bases between them. Germline V gene data show CDR1 as SGHRS and CDR2 as YFSETQ. This CDR3 is built from 16 residues. As DNA, the CDR3 is TGCGCCAGCAGCTCAGGACCCCAGGGTGGCACAGATACGCAGTATTTT. It specifies CASSSGPQGGTDTQYF.

The chain uses TRBV7-7 and TRBJ1-1; D not resolved. The CDR3 spans 13 residues. Germline V gene lookup returns CDR1 SSHAT and CDR2 FNYEAQ (reference sequence). Trimming pared 3 bases from V and 3 bases from J, leaving 8 bases between. The CDR3 protein is CASSFGEHTEAFF. The CDR3 nucleotides read TGTGCCAGCAGCTTTGGAGAACACACTGAAGCTTTCTTT.

This chain joins TRBV7-8 and TRBJ1-6; 7 bases agree with TRBD1. CDR3 length equals 15 residues. Trimming cost V 5 bases and J 5 bases; bases outside gene matches: 6. Germline assignment: CDR1 SGHVS and CDR2 FQNEAQ. The CDR3 DNA follows: TGTGCCAGCAGCGAGGTGGGACAGAATAATTCACCCCTCCACTTT. Translation: CASSEVGQNNSPLHF.

The chain employs TRBV9 and TRBJ2-3; possible D gene TRBD2, 6 bases. The CDR3 runs 17 residues. V was clipped by 0 bases and J by 8 bases, with 22 bases between them. Germline assignment: CDR1 SGDLS and CDR2 YYNGEE. For the CDR3, the DNA is TGTGCCAGCAGCGTAGGTTGGGGCGCATCCATCGGGGGTACGCAGTATTTT. The encoded protein is CASSVGWGASIGGTQYF. The whole variable domain, remainder taken from reference TRBV9 and TRBJ2-3, is DSGVTQTPKHLITATGQRVTLRCSPRSGDLSVYWYQQSLDQGLQFLIQYYNGEERAKGNILERFSAQQFPDLHSELNLSSLELGDSALYFCASSVGWGASIGGTQYFGPGTRLTVL.

The chain carries TRBV20-1 and TRBJ1-1; no clear D gene. The CDR3 is made up of 11 amino acids. Germline CDR1 and CDR2: DFQATT and SNEGSKA (reference sequence). V dropped 6 bases and J dropped 4 bases, with 9 bases sitting between them. CDR3 nucleotides: TGCAGTGCCCGACTAATCACTGAAGCTTTCTTT. This codes for CSARLITEAFF.

The chain uses TRBV29-1 and TRBJ1-2; D remains ambiguous. CDR3 size: 11 residues. Germline CDR1 reads SQVTM; CDR2 reads ANQGSEA. V lost 5 bases to trimming and J lost 2 bases, with 6 bases between them. The CDR3 loop reads CSVTDNYGYTF. The CDR3 DNA sequence: TGCAGCGTTACAGACAACTATGGCTACACCTTC.

The J gene is TRBJ2-5, the V gene TRBV2, with 8 bases fitting TRBD1. Germline values: CDR1 SNHLY, CDR2 FYNNEI. Germline trimming cut 7 bases from V and 5 bases from J; bases unmatched to any gene: 3. The CDR3 is 12 amino acids. CDR3 in amino acids: CASTWTGETQYF. The CDR3 DNA reads TGTGCCAGCACCTGGACAGGGGAGACCCAGTACTTC.

The chain joins TRBV7-9 to TRBJ1-2; no clear D. Between the trimmed V and J ends, which lost 1 base and 4 bases, there was a span of 13 bases. Germline-derived CDR1 and CDR2 are SEHNR and FQNEAQ (reference sequence). The CDR3 contains 15 residues. The CDR3 DNA sequence: TGTGCCAGCAGCTTAGTTGGAGGCGCCTTCTATGGCTACACCTTC. Translating gives CASSLVGGAFYGYTF.

J is TRBJ1-2 and V is TRBV11-2; a possible D gene is TRBD1 (5 bases). The V gene lost 4 bases and the J gene lost 7 bases, with 13 bases spanning the gap. The CDR3 contains 13 residues. Looked up from germline, CDR1 is SGHAT and CDR2 is FQNNGV. The CDR3 sequence is CASSWEQATGYTF. The CDR3 region has the DNA TGTGCCAGCAGCTGGGAACAGGCTACTGGCTACACCTTC.

The chain is built from TRBV6-6 and TRBJ2-2; D not certain. Germline values: CDR1 MNHNY, CDR2 SVGAGI (reference sequence). V lost 4 bases to trimming and J lost 0 bases, with 9 bases between them. The CDR3 covers 15 residues. The CDR3 DNA is TGTGCCAGCAGTTCCGCGCCAACGAACACCGGGGAGCTGTTTTTT. As protein: CASSSAPTNTGELFF.

The chain combines TRBV11-3 with TRBJ2-5; 15 bases fit TRBD2. The V gene end was trimmed by 4 bases and the J gene end by 1 base; junction bases not matched to a gene: 7. The CDR3 is 18 residues long. In germline, CDR1 is SGHNT, CDR2 YENEEA. The DNA for the CDR3 is TGTGCCAGCAGCTCGGGACTAGCGGGGGGCAGGGGCCAAGAGACCCAGTACTTC. Translated, it gives CASSSGLAGGRGQETQYF.

This clone was observed a handful of times. The chain combines TRBV2 with TRBJ2-5; the match to TRBD1 covers 8 bases. V shed 4 bases and J 2 bases; nucleotides not matched to a gene: 3. The length of the CDR3 is 14 residues. Germline V gene sequence: CDR1 SNHLY, CDR2 FYNNEI. CDR3 coding DNA: TGTGCCAGCAGTGTCCGGGACAGGCAAGAGACCCAGTACTTC. It yields the protein CASSVRDRQETQYF.

The chain employs TRBV4-2 and TRBJ2-7; the D is unclear. CDR1 is LGHNA and CDR2 is YNFKEQ in the germline V gene. V was cut by 3 bases and J by 2 bases, with 11 bases left in between. This CDR3 is built from 14 residues. The CDR3 protein is CASSQFTETYEQYF. The DNA of the CDR3 is TGTGCCAGCAGCCAGTTTACAGAAACCTACGAGCAGTACTTC.

The chain uses TRBV2 and TRBJ1-4, with 11 bases identical to TRBD1. Trimming removed 1 base from V and 10 bases from J; junction bases left unmatched: 8. The CDR3 contains 16 residues. Germline-derived CDR1 and CDR2 are SNHLY and FYNNEI. CDR3 in DNA: TGTGCCAGCAGTGAAGATTCCGGGACAGGGGGGCCAAAACTGTTTTTT. Protein sequence: CASSEDSGTGGPKLFF.

This clone turned up a few times. The rearrangement joins TRBV6-5 to TRBJ1-1; D is undetermined. Trimming shortened V by 0 bases and J by 1 base, and 9 bases separated the two germline ends. The CDR3 is made up of 15 amino acids. CDR1 and CDR2 from the germline V gene are MNHEY and SVGAGI. The CDR3, as DNA: TGTGCCAGCAGTTACTCGACGAGACAGAACACTGAAGCTTTCTTT. It codes for CASSYSTRQNTEAFF.

The chain carries TRBV15 and TRBJ1-1, with unresolved D. This CDR3 spans 15 amino acids. Germline V gene data show CDR1 as LNHNV and CDR2 as YYDKDF (reference sequence). V gave up 5 bases and J gave up 0 bases, with 13 bases separating them. As DNA, the CDR3 is TGTGCCACCAGCGGTATCCCAGACTTGAACACTGAAGCTTTCTTT. It translates to CATSGIPDLNTEAFF.